A selection of T cell receptor beta chains follows, all from one sample in a study of low-dose radiotherapy and immunotherapy resistance in tumors. A single record per CDR3 protein comes from TCRdb applying MiXCR to the reads. The sample holds about 60,000 distinct CDR3 sequences; under 30% are singletons and the top ten take about 7%. The input for sequencing was PBMCs, taken after low-dose radiotherapy plus immunotherapy. The source is a male donor with prostate cancer. The CDR3 runs from the conserved cysteine through the conserved F or W. Each record gives: D gene, V gene, J gene, clone size, CDR3 DNA, CDR3 protein. The D gene is left open where the match is weak. The size entry is marked missing in some rows and otherwise reads once, few, many or a size class.

D: NA; V: TRBV10-3; J: TRBJ2-1; size: few; DNA: TGTGCCATCAGTGTATCGGAGGGGAGCAATGAGCAGTTCTTC; CDR3: CAISVSEGSNEQFF
D: TRBD1; V: TRBV28; J: TRBJ1-2; size: many; DNA: TGTGCCAGCGAGGTGGGATTCGGACAGGGTTTCTATGGCTACACCTTC; CDR3: CASEVGFGQGFYGYTF
D: NA; V: TRBV9; J: TRBJ2-6; size: few; DNA: TGTGCCAGCAGCGTGGCGGGGGCGAGCTCTGGGGCCAACGTCCTGACTTTC; CDR3: CASSVAGASSGANVLTF
D: TRBD1; V: TRBV4-1; J: TRBJ1-5; size: many; DNA: TGCGCCAGCAGCCAAGATCGAGGGCAGGGGGCGCCTCAGCCCCAGCATTTT; CDR3: CASSQDRGQGAPQPQHF
D: TRBD2; V: TRBV5-1; J: TRBJ2-3; size: many; DNA: TGCGCCAGCAGCTTGCGATCGACTAGCGCCGGAGGCACAGATACGCAGTATTTT; CDR3: CASSLRSTSAGGTDTQYF
D: NA; V: TRBV20-1; J: TRBJ2-6; size: many; DNA: TGCAGTGCTAGGGCGGCACGGACAGTTAGCTCTGGGGCCAACGTCCTGACTTTC; CDR3: CSARAARTVSSGANVLTF
D: NA; V: TRBV12-3/TRBV12-4; J: TRBJ1-4; size: many; DNA: TGTGCCAGCAGTAAGCGAGGGGGGGCCTATGAAAAACTGTTTTTT; CDR3: CASSKRGGAYEKLFF
D: NA; V: TRBV20-1; J: TRBJ1-1; size: NA; DNA: TGCAGCGTTTGGGCGAACACTGAAGCTTTCTTT; CDR3: CSVWANTEAFF
D: NA; V: TRBV5-1; J: TRBJ2-3; size: many; DNA: TGCGCCAGCAGCTTGGTCGGGGGGCCCGAAGATACGCAGTATTTT; CDR3: CASSLVGGPEDTQYF
D: NA; V: TRBV5-1; J: TRBJ2-1; size: many; DNA: TGCGCCAGCAGCTCAGGGGGGGGGGCCTACAATGAGCAGTTCTTC; CDR3: CASSSGGGAYNEQFF
D: NA; V: TRBV9; J: TRBJ2-7; size: NA; DNA: TGTGCCAGCAGCCCGGAGGATGGGGCCTACGAGCAGTACTTC; CDR3: CASSPEDGAYEQYF
D: NA; V: TRBV2; J: TRBJ1-2; size: NA; DNA: TGTGCCAGCAGACAGAGTTACTATGGCTACACCTTC; CDR3: CASRQSYYGYTF
D: TRBD1; V: TRBV5-1; J: TRBJ2-7; size: many; DNA: TGCGCCAGCAGCTTGGGGCCAACAGGGGGGAACACCTACGAGCAGTACTTC; CDR3: CASSLGPTGGNTYEQYF
D: NA; V: TRBV3-1; J: TRBJ1-6; size: many; DNA: TGTGCCAGCAGCCAAGAATCGATATACTATAATTCACCCCTCCACTTT; CDR3: CASSQESIYYNSPLHF
D: TRBD1; V: TRBV5-1; J: TRBJ2-7; size: NA; DNA: TGCGCCAGCAGCTTAACAGGGGCGTCCCCCTACGAGCAGTACTTC; CDR3: CASSLTGASPYEQYF
D: NA; V: TRBV6-2/TRBV6-3; J: TRBJ1-5; size: many; DNA: TGTGCCAGCAGTTCCCCCTGGGGCGATGGCAATCAGCCCCAGCATTTT; CDR3: CASSSPWGDGNQPQHF
D: NA; V: TRBV5-1; J: TRBJ1-1; size: many; DNA: TGCGCCAGCAGCTTGAACGCTGAAGCTTTCTTT; CDR3: CASSLNAEAFF
D: NA; V: TRBV6-2/TRBV6-3; J: TRBJ2-7; size: many; DNA: TGTGCCAGCAGTGAAAGGGCAAAGGGCGAGCAGTACTTC; CDR3: CASSERAKGEQYF
D: NA; V: TRBV19; J: TRBJ1-1; size: many; DNA: TGTGCCAGTAGTTTCTCGTTCGGGACACTGAACACTGAAGCTTTCTTT; CDR3: CASSFSFGTLNTEAFF
D: TRBD2; V: TRBV6-1; J: TRBJ2-7; size: many; DNA: TGTGCCACTAGGGCTCCCTTAGCGGGAGGGCAGCCCTACGAGCAGTACTTC; CDR3: CATRAPLAGGQPYEQYF
D: NA; V: TRBV29-1; J: TRBJ2-3; size: many; DNA: TGCAGCGCGCGCCTGGATACGCAGTATTTT; CDR3: CSARLDTQYF
D: NA; V: TRBV29-1; J: TRBJ2-7; size: many; DNA: TGCAGCGTTATGAGCACCTACGAGCAGTACTTC; CDR3: CSVMSTYEQYF
D: TRBD1; V: TRBV13; J: TRBJ2-7; size: many; DNA: TGTGCCAGCAGCTTAAGCCGGTTCCGGACAGGATCCTACGAGCAGTACTTC; CDR3: CASSLSRFRTGSYEQYF
D: NA; V: TRBV15; J: TRBJ1-5; size: many; DNA: TGTGCCACCAGCCCTCGACCTAGTATCTATCAGCCCCAGCATTTT; CDR3: CATSPRPSIYQPQHF
D: NA; V: TRBV27; J: TRBJ1-5; size: once; DNA: TGTGCCAGCAGTTACGCCGAGGACAGACTTCAGCAGAATCAGCCCCAGCATTTT; CDR3: CASSYAEDRLQQNQPQHF
D: NA; V: TRBV2; J: TRBJ1-1; size: many; DNA: TGTGCCAGTAGAGCAGGGTCTTGGACTGAAGCTTTCTTT; CDR3: CASRAGSWTEAFF
D: TRBD2; V: TRBV6-2/TRBV6-3; J: TRBJ2-3; size: many; DNA: TGTGCCAGCGGCCTAGCGGCGTACACAGATACGCAGTATTTT; CDR3: CASGLAAYTDTQYF
D: TRBD2; V: TRBV4-3; J: TRBJ2-1; size: many; DNA: TGCGCCAGCAGCCAAGATCATCCGGGAGGGGCCAATGAGCAGTTCTTC; CDR3: CASSQDHPGGANEQFF
D: TRBD1; V: TRBV6-1; J: TRBJ1-4; size: many; DNA: TGTGCCAGCAGTGAAGTAGGATGGGACAGCCCTAATGAAAAACTGTTTTTT; CDR3: CASSEVGWDSPNEKLFF
D: NA; V: TRBV29-1; J: TRBJ2-4; size: many; DNA: TGCAGCGTTGTAGAGACTCAAAACATTCAGTACTTC; CDR3: CSVVETQNIQYF
D: TRBD2; V: TRBV11-3; J: TRBJ2-5; size: few; DNA: TGTGCCAGCAGCTACAGAGACGGCTCGGGACTAGCGGGGGCTGAGACCCAGTACTTC; CDR3: CASSYRDGSGLAGAETQYF
D: TRBD1; V: TRBV6-6; J: TRBJ1-1; size: many; DNA: TGTGCCAGCAGTGCCGGGACAGAGAACACTGAAGCTTTCTTT; CDR3: CASSAGTENTEAFF
D: NA; V: TRBV12-2; J: TRBJ2-7; size: many; DNA: TGTGCAAGTCGCTTAGAAGCGGTACGCGGCGGGAGGGCCGACTCCTACGAGCAGTACTTC; CDR3: CASRLEAVRGGRADSYEQYF
D: NA; V: TRBV13; J: TRBJ2-5; size: many; DNA: TGTGCCAGCAGCTTAGACAACGGCAGGCAGGGGGGGACCCAGTACTTC; CDR3: CASSLDNGRQGGTQYF
D: TRBD2; V: TRBV11-2; J: TRBJ2-7; size: few; DNA: TGTGCCAGCAGCTTATTGAGGGAGGGCACCTACGAGCAGTACTTC; CDR3: CASSLLREGTYEQYF
D: NA; V: TRBV4-3; J: TRBJ1-1; size: many; DNA: TGCGCCAGCAGCCAAGATTCGGGGGGGAACACTGAAGCTTTCTTT; CDR3: CASSQDSGGNTEAFF
D: TRBD1; V: TRBV28; J: TRBJ1-1; size: once; DNA: TGTGCCACCTGGACGGGACAGCACATGAACACTGAAGCTTTCTTT; CDR3: CATWTGQHMNTEAFF
D: NA; V: TRBV4-1; J: TRBJ1-1; size: many; DNA: TGCGCCAGCAGGGGTAGAGGGCCCGCTGGCATGAACACTGAAGCTTTCTTT; CDR3: CASRGRGPAGMNTEAFF
D: NA; V: TRBV6-5; J: TRBJ1-4; size: NA; DNA: TGTGCCAGCAGTTATCGCAACTTTCAAGGCGAAAAACTGTTTTTT; CDR3: CASSYRNFQGEKLFF
D: NA; V: TRBV3-1; J: TRBJ1-2; size: many; DNA: TGTGCCAGTCGGGATCTTAACTATGGCTACACCTTC; CDR3: CASRDLNYGYTF
D: TRBD2; V: TRBV30; J: TRBJ2-5; size: many; DNA: TGTGCCTGGAGTGGACGAACAAGGACTAGCGTACAAGAGACCCAGTACTTC; CDR3: CAWSGRTRTSVQETQYF
D: TRBD1; V: TRBV4-3; J: TRBJ2-7; size: many; DNA: TGCGCCAGCAGCCCCGTGACAGGGGGTGGGGGCTACGAGCAGTACTTC; CDR3: CASSPVTGGGGYEQYF
D: NA; V: TRBV20-1; J: TRBJ2-7; size: many; DNA: TGCAGTGCTAGAAGTACAGGGACGGGCGAGCAGTACTTC; CDR3: CSARSTGTGEQYF
D: NA; V: TRBV30; J: TRBJ2-7; size: NA; DNA: TGTGCCTGGGAAAGCAGTTACGAGCAGTACTTC; CDR3: CAWESSYEQYF
D: TRBD1; V: TRBV3-1; J: TRBJ2-7; size: many; DNA: TGTGCCAGCAGCGGGGGACAGGGGGGCTCCTACGAGCAGTACTTC; CDR3: CASSGGQGGSYEQYF
D: NA; V: TRBV5-1; J: TRBJ2-5; size: many; DNA: TGCGCCAGCAGCTTGGTGGGCGATAGGCAAGAGACCCAGTACTTC; CDR3: CASSLVGDRQETQYF
D: TRBD2; V: TRBV7-9; J: TRBJ2-1; size: many; DNA: TGTGCCAGCAGCTTGGGCGGGGGAAACTACAATGAGCAGTTCTTC; CDR3: CASSLGGGNYNEQFF
D: NA; V: TRBV11-2; J: TRBJ2-1; size: many; DNA: TGTGCCAGCACGGCACGGTACAATGAGCAGTTCTTC; CDR3: CASTARYNEQFF
D: NA; V: TRBV7-2; J: TRBJ2-1; size: many; DNA: TGTGCCAGCAGCTTCAGCCGGGTCTACAATGAGCAGTTCTTC; CDR3: CASSFSRVYNEQFF
D: NA; V: TRBV4-3; J: TRBJ1-4; size: few; DNA: TGCGCCAGCAGCCAAGCGATGGGATTAAATGAAAAACTGTTTTTT; CDR3: CASSQAMGLNEKLFF
D: NA; V: TRBV10-3; J: TRBJ1-2; size: NA; DNA: TGTGCCATCAGTGAACAGTCTAACTATGGCTACACCTTC; CDR3: CAISEQSNYGYTF
D: NA; V: TRBV24-1; J: TRBJ2-1; size: many; DNA: TGTGCCACCAGCGTACCTGGGGGAGCGTATGAGCAGTTCTTC; CDR3: CATSVPGGAYEQFF
D: NA; V: TRBV27; J: TRBJ2-3; size: few; DNA: TGTGCCAGTGCTGGCGGCGTTTCTCCAGATACGCAGTATTTT; CDR3: CASAGGVSPDTQYF
D: NA; V: TRBV29-1; J: TRBJ1-5; size: once; DNA: TGCAGCGTTGACCCGGGGGCAGGGCAGCCCCAGCATTTT; CDR3: CSVDPGAGQPQHF
D: NA; V: TRBV5-1; J: TRBJ2-1; size: many; DNA: TGCGCCAGCAGCTGGGGAGCGAGCAATGAGCAGTTCTTC; CDR3: CASSWGASNEQFF
D: NA; V: TRBV29-1; J: TRBJ2-7; size: NA; DNA: TGCAGCGTGACTTCGGACGGCGAGCAGTACTTC; CDR3: CSVTSDGEQYF
D: NA; V: TRBV6-1; J: TRBJ2-1; size: many; DNA: TGTGCCAGCGCGCTTAGGGGGTGGCAGTTCTTC; CDR3: CASALRGWQFF
D: TRBD2; V: TRBV28; J: TRBJ2-7; size: many; DNA: TGTGCCACCCACGGGAGGCAAACTGGGTACGAGCAGTACTTC; CDR3: CATHGRQTGYEQYF
D: TRBD1; V: TRBV14; J: TRBJ1-1; size: many; DNA: TGTGCCAGCAGCCAAGAACCCGACAGGGTCCCCACTGAAGCTTTCTTT; CDR3: CASSQEPDRVPTEAFF